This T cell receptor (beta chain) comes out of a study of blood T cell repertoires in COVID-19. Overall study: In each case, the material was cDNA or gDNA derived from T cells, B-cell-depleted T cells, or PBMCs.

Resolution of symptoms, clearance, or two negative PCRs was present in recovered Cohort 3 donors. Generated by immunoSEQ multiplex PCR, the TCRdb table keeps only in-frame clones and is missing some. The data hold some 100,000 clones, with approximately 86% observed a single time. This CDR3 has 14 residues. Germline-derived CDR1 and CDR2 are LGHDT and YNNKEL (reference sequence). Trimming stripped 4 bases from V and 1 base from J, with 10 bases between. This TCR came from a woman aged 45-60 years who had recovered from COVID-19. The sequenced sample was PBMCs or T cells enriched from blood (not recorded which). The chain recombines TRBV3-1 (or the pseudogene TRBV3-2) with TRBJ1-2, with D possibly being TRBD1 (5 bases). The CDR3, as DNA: TGTGCCAGCAGCCCATGGGGCGGTAACTATGGCTACACCTTC. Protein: CASSPWGGNYGYTF.